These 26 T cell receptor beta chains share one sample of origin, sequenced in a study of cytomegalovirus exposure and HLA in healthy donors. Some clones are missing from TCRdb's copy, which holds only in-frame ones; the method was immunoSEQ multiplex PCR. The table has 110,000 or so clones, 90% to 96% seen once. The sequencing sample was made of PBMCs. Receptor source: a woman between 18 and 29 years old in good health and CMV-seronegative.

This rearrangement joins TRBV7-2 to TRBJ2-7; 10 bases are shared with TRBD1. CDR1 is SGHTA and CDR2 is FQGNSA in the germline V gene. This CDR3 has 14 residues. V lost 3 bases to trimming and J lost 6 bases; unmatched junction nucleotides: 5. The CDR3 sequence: CASSFSGTGAEQYF. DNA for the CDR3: TGTGCCAGCAGCTTCTCCGGGACAGGGGCCGAGCAGTACTTC.

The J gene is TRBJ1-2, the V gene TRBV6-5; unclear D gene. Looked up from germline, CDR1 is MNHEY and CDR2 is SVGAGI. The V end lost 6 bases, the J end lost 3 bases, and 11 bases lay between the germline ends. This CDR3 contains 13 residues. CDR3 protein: CASRAGTDYGYTF. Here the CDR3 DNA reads TGTGCCAGCAGGGCAGGTACCGACTATGGCTACACCTTC.

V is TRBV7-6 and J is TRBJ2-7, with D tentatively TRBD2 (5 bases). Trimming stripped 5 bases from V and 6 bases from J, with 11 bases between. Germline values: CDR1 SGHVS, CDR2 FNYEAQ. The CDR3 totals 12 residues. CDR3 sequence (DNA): TGTGCCAGCAGCCCCCACCGGGGCGAGCAGTACTTC. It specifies CASSPHRGEQYF.

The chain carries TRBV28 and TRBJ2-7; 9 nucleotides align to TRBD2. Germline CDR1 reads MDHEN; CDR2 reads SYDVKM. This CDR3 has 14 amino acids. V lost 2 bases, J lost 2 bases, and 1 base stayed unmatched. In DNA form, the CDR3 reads TGTGCCAGCAGTTTAGCGGGGGGGGCCTACGAGCAGTACTTC. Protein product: CASSLAGGAYEQYF.

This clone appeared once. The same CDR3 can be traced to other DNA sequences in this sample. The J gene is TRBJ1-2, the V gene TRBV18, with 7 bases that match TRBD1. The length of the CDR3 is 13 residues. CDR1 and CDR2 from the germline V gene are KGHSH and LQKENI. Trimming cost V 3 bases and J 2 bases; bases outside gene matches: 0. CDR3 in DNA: TGTGCCAGCTCACCGGACAGGAACTATGGCTACACCTTC. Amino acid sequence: CASSPDRNYGYTF.

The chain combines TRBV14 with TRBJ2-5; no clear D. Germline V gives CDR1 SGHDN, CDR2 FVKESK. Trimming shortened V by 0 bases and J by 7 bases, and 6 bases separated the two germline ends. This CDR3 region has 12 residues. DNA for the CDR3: TGTGCCAGCAGCCAAGATTTCGGGACCCAGTACTTC. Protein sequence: CASSQDFGTQYF.

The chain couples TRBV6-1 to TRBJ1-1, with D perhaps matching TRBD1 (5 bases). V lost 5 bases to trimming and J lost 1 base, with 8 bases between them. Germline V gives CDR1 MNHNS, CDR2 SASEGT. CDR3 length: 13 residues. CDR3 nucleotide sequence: TGTGCCAGCAGTACGACAGAGAACACTGAAGCTTTCTTT. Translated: CASSTTENTEAFF.

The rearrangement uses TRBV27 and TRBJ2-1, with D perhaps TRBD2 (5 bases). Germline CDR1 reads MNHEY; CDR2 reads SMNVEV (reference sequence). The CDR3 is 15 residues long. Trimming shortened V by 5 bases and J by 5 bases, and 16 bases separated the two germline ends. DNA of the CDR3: TGTGCCAGCAGTCCCTCGGGATTTCCTAACAATGAGCAGTTCTTC. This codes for CASSPSGFPNNEQFF.

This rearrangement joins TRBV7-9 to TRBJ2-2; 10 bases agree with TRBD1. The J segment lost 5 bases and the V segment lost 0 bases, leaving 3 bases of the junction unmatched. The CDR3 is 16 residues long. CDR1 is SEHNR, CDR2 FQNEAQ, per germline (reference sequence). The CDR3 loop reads CASSLAGQGRTGELFF. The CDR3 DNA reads TGTGCCAGCAGCTTAGCGGGACAGGGGAGGACCGGGGAGCTGTTTTTT.

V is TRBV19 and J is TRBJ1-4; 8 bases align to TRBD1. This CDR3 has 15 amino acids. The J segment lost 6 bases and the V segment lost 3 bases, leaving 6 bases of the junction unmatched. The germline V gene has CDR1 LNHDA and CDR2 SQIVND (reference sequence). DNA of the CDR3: TGTGCCAGTAGTATCCCTCCAGGGGGCGATGAAAAACTGTTTTTT. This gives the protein CASSIPPGGDEKLFF.

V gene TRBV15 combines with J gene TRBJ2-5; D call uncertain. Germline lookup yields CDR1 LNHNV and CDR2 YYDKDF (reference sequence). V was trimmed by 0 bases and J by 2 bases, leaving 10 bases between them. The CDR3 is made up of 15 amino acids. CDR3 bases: TGTGCCACCAGCAGAGATAGTTTTACTCAAGAGACCCAGTACTTC. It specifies CATSRDSFTQETQYF.

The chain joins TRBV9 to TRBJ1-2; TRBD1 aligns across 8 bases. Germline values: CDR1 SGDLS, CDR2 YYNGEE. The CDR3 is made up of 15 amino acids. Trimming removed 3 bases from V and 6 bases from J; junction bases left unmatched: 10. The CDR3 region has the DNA TGTGCCAGCAGCGCCCGGACAGGGCTGATAGATGGCTACACCTTC. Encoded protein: CASSARTGLIDGYTF.

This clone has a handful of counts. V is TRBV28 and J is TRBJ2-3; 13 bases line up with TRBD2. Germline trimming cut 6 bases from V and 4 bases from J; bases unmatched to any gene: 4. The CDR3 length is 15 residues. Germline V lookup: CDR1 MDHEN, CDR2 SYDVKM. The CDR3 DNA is TGTGCCAGCAGGATACTAGCGGGGGGGCCAGATACGCAGTATTTT. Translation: CASRILAGGPDTQYF.

CDR3 in amino acids: CASSLQNQGNYGYTF. In DNA form, the CDR3 reads TGTGCCAGCAGTCTTCAAAACCAGGGGAACTATGGCTACACCTTC. The chain uses TRBV6-6 and TRBJ1-2; D might be TRBD1 (6 bases). The CDR3 is 15 amino acids. CDR1 is MNHNY and CDR2 is SVGAGI in the germline V gene (reference sequence). Trimming cost V 5 bases and J 2 bases, with 15 bases left between them.

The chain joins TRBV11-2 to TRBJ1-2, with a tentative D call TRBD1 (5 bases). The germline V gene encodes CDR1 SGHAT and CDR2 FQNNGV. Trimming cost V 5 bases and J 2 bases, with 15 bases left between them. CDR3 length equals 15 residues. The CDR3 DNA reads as TGTGCCAGCAGCACCCGGGCAGGGCCAAACTATGGCTACACCTTC. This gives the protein CASSTRAGPNYGYTF. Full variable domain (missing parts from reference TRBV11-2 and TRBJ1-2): EAGVAQSPRYKIIEKRQSVAFWCNPISGHATLYWYQQILGQGPKLLIQFQNNGVVDDSQLPKDRFSAERLKGVDSTLKIQPAKLEDSAVYLCASSTRAGPNYGYTFGSGTRLTVV.

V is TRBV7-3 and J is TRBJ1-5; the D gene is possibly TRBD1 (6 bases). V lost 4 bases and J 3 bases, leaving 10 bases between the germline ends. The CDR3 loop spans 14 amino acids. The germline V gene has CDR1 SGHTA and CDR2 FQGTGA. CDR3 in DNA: TGTGCCAGCAGCTCTAGGACAGACAATCAGCCCCAGCATTTT. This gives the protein CASSSRTDNQPQHF. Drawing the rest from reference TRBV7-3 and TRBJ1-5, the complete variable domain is GAGVSQTPSNKVTEKGKYVELRCDPISGHTALYWYRQSLGQGPEFLIYFQGTGAADDSGLPNDRFFAVRPEGSVSTLKIQRTERGDSAVYLCASSSRTDNQPQHFGDGTRLSIL.

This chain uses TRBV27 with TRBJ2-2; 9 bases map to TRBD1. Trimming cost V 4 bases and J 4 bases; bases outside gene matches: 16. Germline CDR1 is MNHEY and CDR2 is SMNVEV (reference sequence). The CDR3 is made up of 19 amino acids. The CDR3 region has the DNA TGTGCCAGCAGTTCTGAAATCGGGACAGGGCGAGAATCCACCGGGGAGCTGTTTTTT. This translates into CASSSEIGTGRESTGELFF.

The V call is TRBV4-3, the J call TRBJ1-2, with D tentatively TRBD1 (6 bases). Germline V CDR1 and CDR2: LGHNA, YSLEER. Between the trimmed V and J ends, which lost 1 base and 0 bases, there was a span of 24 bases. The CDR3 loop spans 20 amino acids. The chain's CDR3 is CASSQVVAGAGSTANYGYTF. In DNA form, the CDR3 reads TGCGCCAGCAGCCAAGTGGTAGCGGGGGCAGGCAGTACAGCTAACTATGGCTACACCTTC.

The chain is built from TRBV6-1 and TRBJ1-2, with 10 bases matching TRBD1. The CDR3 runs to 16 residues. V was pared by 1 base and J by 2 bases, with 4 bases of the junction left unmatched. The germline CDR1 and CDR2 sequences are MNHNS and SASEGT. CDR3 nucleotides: TGTGCCAGCAGTGAAGGGACAGGGGGAGGGAACTATGGCTACACCTTC. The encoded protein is CASSEGTGGGNYGYTF.

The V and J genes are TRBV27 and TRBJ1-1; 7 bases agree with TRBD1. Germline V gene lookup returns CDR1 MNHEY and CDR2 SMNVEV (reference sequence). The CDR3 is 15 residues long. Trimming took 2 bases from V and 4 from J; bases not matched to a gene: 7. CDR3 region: CASSLGDSYSTEAFF. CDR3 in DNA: TGTGCCAGCAGTTTAGGGGACAGTTATAGCACTGAAGCTTTCTTT.

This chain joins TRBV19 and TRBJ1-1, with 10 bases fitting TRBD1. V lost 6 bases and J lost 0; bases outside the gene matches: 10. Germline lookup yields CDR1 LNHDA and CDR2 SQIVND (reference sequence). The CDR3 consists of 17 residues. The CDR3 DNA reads TGTGCCAGTAGCTCCGTCCCGGGACAGGGGCTGAACACTGAAGCTTTCTTT. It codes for CASSSVPGQGLNTEAFF.

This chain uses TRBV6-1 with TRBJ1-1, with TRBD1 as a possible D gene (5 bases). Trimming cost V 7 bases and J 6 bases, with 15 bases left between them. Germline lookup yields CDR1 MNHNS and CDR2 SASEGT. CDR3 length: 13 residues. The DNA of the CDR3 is TGTGCCAGCAAGGGCAGGGAGGGTCCTGAAGCTTTCTTT. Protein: CASKGREGPEAFF.

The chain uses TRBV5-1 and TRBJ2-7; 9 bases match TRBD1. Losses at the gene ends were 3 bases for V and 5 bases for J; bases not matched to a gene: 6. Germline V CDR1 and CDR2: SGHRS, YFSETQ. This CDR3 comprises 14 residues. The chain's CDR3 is CASSSGTGFDEQYF. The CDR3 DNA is TGCGCCAGCAGCTCCGGGACAGGGTTTGACGAGCAGTACTTC.

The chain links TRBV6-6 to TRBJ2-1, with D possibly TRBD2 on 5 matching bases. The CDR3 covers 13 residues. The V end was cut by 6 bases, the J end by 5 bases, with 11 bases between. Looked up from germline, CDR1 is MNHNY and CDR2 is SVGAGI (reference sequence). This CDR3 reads CASRSGINNEQFF. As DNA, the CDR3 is TGTGCCAGCAGGTCGGGAATTAACAATGAGCAGTTCTTC.

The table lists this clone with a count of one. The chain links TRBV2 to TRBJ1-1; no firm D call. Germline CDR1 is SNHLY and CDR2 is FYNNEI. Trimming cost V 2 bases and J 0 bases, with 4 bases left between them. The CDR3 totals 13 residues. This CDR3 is CASSEIVNTEAFF. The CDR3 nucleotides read TGTGCCAGCAGTGAAATAGTGAACACTGAAGCTTTCTTT.

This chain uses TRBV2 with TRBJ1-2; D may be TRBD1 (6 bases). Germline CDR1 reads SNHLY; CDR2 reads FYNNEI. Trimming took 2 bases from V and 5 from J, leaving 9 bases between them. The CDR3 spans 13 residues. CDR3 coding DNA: TGTGCCAGCAGTGAAAAGGGGGGGTATGGCTACACCTTC. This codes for CASSEKGGYGYTF.